The present T cell receptor beta chain was sequenced within a study of blood T cells in healthy people across ages. Findings and caveats of the study: Because donor CMV status was unknown, expanded clonotype changes were possibly confounded.

The authors ran a second PCR of about 7 to 12 cycles using a sample-barcoded 5' primer and a J-beta primer mix. Researchers report that a template-switch adaptor with 12 random nucleotides tagged each cDNA molecule. TCRdb fed the 5' RACE reads into MiXCR, producing one record per CDR3 protein. The table has about 1,400,000 distinct CDR3 sequences, around 39% seen once. Trimming left V 0 bases short and J 2 bases short, with 8 bases between. The CDR3 spans 15 residues. Germline loops: CDR1 LGHDT, CDR2 YNNKEL (reference sequence). This clonotype was seen a few times. The antigen remains unidentified. The sequence was collected from a young woman in good health. The rearrangement uses TRBV3-1 and TRBJ2-1; D remains unclear. The specimen sequenced was blood. The CDR3 DNA is TGTGCCAGCAGCCAAGAAGGGAAAACCTACAATGAGCAGTTCTTC. It specifies CASSQEGKTYNEQFF.